This TCR beta chain was recorded in a study of T cell responses to AZD1222 COVID-19 vaccine. Findings and caveats of the study: Donors, mostly white British, included more females; clonal diversity was possibly underestimated. Spike as a whole was targeted by vaccine-associated CD4 TCRs, dominant at 160-218 and 743-854.

Repertoires were generated with immunoSEQ multiplex PCR, while TCRdb's copy carries only in-frame clones and drops some. The repertoire holds 130,000 to 150,000 clones, with approximately 88% as singletons. Comment on this clone: The antigen is undetermined.

V trimming: 1 base; J trimming: 11 bases; junction bases outside the gene matches: 5. CDR3 length: 12 amino acids. Germline CDR1 is SQVTM and CDR2 is ANQGSEA. The chain couples TRBV29-1 to TRBJ1-1; 9 bases are shared with TRBD1. The sample was peripheral blood, taken on day 0 of AZD1222 vaccination. This TCR was sampled from an adult in good health. CDR3 in amino acids: CSVEVGQGRAFF. CDR3 DNA sequence: TGCAGCGTTGAAGTTGGACAGGGGAGGGCTTTCTTT.